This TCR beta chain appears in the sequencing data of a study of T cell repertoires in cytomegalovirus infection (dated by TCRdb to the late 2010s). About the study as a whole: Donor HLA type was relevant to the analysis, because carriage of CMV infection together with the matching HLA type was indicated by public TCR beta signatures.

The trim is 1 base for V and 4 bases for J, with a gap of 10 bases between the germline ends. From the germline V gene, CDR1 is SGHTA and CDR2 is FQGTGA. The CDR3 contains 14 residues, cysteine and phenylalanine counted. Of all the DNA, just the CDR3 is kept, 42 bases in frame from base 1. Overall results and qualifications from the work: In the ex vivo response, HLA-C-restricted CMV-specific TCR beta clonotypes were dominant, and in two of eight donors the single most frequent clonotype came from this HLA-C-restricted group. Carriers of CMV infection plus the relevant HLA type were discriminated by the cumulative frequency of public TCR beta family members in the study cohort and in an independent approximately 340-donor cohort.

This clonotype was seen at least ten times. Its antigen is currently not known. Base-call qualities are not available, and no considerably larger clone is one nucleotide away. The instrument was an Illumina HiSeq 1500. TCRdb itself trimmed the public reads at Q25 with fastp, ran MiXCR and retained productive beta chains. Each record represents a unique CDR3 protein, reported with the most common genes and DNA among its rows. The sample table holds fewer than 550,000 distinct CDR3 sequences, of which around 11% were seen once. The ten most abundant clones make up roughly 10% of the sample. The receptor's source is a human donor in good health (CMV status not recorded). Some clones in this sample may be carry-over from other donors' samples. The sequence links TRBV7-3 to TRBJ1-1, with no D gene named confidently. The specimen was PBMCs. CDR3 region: CASSLMAGSTEAFF. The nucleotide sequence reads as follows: TGTGCCAGCAGCTTAATGGCAGGAAGCACTGAAGCTTTCTTT.